This T cell receptor beta chain was documented in a study of blood T cell repertoires in COVID-19. Turning to the study itself: There were acute and convalescent COVID-19 samples, and they came from the United States, Italy and Spain. PBMCs, B-cell-depleted T cells, or T cells were the source of the cDNA or gDNA that made up the material.

With respect to this clone: Its ends do not fully match the called genes, so a read error is possible.

Using immunoSEQ multiplex PCR, the repertoire was profiled, and TCRdb retains in-frame clones only, with some absent. The sample lists 250,000 or so clones, 88% occurring once. Germline V gene lookup returns CDR1 SEHNR and CDR2 FQNEAQ (reference sequence). The length of the CDR3 is 14 residues. Material: PBMCs or T cells enriched from blood (not recorded which). The V gene is TRBV7-9, the J gene TRBJ1-1, with D maybe TRBD1 (6 bases). The receptor comes from a middle-aged woman who had been exposed to COVID-19. This CDR3 reads CASSSLGGTDRPPF. CDR3 in DNA: TGTGCCAGCAGCTCCCTAGGGGGTACCGACAGGCCGCCCTTT.